This TCR beta chain was identified in a study of shared clonotypes between healthy human individuals. Background on the study: Each donor's CD4 naive and CD4 memory cells filled three plates apiece, CD8 naive two, and CD8 memory one. Study results and limitations: Donor scarcity curtailed the genetic and exposure-history diversity represented herein. Generation of non-shared clonotypes was less probable than generation of clonotypes shared by all four donors.

The deep-level immunoSEQ assay was used. Sequencing was performed with immunoSEQ multiplex PCR; in TCRdb, only in-frame clones are kept and a portion is missing. This table holds roughly 1,800,000 clones, over 85% found once. Terminally differentiated effector memory CD45RA+ cells were left out of the naive CD8 fraction, which was CD45RO-negative and positively selected for CCR7. Comment on this clone: Its target is not known.

Sample: naive CD8+ T cells sorted from blood. The receptor's source is a young man in good health.

CDR3 DNA sequence: TGCGCCAGCAGCCATCCCCTAAGACAGGGGTTAAATGAGCAGTTCTTC. Translated, it gives CASSHPLRQGLNEQFF. This rearrangement joins TRBV4-1 to TRBJ2-1; TRBD1 matches 8 bases. Looked up from germline, CDR1 is MGHRA and CDR2 is YSYEKL. This CDR3 contains 16 residues. With V trimmed by 3 bases and J by 7 bases, 11 bases remained unmatched.